Shown below are 13 T cell receptor beta chains from a single sample sequenced in a study of T cell responses to AZD1222 COVID-19 vaccine. Libraries were prepared by immunoSEQ multiplex PCR; TCRdb keeps only in-frame clonotypes and omits some of them. The sample consists of 40,000 to 45,000 clones, approximately 86% of them appearing once. Source: peripheral blood, taken on day 0 of AZD1222 vaccination. These receptors came from an adult in good health.

The V and J genes are TRBV14 and TRBJ1-3; D may be TRBD1 (5 bases). V lost 3 bases and J 7 bases, leaving 16 bases between the germline ends. This CDR3 has 15 residues. Germline values: CDR1 SGHDN, CDR2 FVKESK. The CDR3 nucleotides read TGTGCCAGCAGCCACGGGACGCGGGGTAGGAACACCATATATTTT. Translated: CASSHGTRGRNTIYF. The entire variable domain, with the rest obtained from reference TRBV14 and TRBJ1-3, is as follows: EAGVTQFPSHSVIEKGQTVTLRCDPISGHDNLYWYRRVMGKEIKFLLHFVKESKQDESGMPNNRFLAERTGGTYSTLKVQPAELEDSGVYFCASSHGTRGRNTIYFGEGSWLTVV.

The chain couples TRBV5-4 to TRBJ1-5; TRBD1 aligns across 9 bases. CDR1 and CDR2 from the germline V gene are SGHNT and YYREEE (reference sequence). CDR3 length: 19 residues. Trimming cost V 4 bases and J 2 bases; bases outside gene matches: 16. This CDR3 reads CASSPTGGALVGGNQPQHF. The CDR3, as DNA: TGTGCCAGCAGCCCAACAGGGGGCGCGTTAGTGGGCGGCAATCAGCCCCAGCATTTT.

The gene calls are TRBV12-5 and TRBJ2-3; D possibly corresponds to TRBD1 (6 bases). V was cut by 7 bases and J by 4 bases, with 9 bases left in between. Per the germline V gene, CDR1 is LGHNT and CDR2 is FRNRAP. CDR3 size: 12 residues. The CDR3 region is CASAGVADTQYF. CDR3 sequence (DNA): TGTGCTAGTGCAGGGGTGGCAGATACGCAGTATTTT.

This clone was detected once. The genes are TRBV7-2 and TRBJ1-2; D is unclear. This CDR3 comprises 13 residues. Germline assignment: CDR1 SGHTA and CDR2 FQGNSA. V lost 1 base and J 4 bases, leaving 7 bases between the germline ends. CDR3 region: CASSLGATYGYTF. CDR3 DNA sequence: TGTGCCAGCAGCTTAGGGGCAACCTATGGCTACACCTTC.

The V and J genes are TRBV3-1 (or the pseudogene TRBV3-2) and TRBJ1-4; tentative D call: TRBD1 (5 bases). V was trimmed by 0 bases and J by 4 bases, leaving 18 bases between them. Germline CDR1 reads LGHDT; CDR2 reads YNNKEL (reference sequence). CDR3 size: 18 residues. DNA of the CDR3: TGTGCCAGCAGCCAAGAGTGGGCAGTGGGACCTAATAATGAAAAACTGTTTTTT. Protein product: CASSQEWAVGPNNEKLFF.

The V gene is TRBV7-9, the J gene TRBJ2-1; 7 bases line up with TRBD1. Germline lookup yields CDR1 SEHNR and CDR2 FQNEAQ (reference sequence). CDR3 size: 15 residues. The V gene end was trimmed by 1 base and the J gene end by 2 bases; junction bases not matched to a gene: 2. The CDR3 loop is CASSLEGTAYNEQFF. The CDR3 nucleotides read TGTGCCAGCAGCTTAGAAGGGACAGCCTACAATGAGCAGTTCTTC.

The gene calls are TRBV28 and TRBJ1-5; the D is unclear. Trimming shortened V by 10 bases and J by 0 bases, and 13 bases separated the two germline ends. The CDR3 spans 14 residues. Germline values: CDR1 MDHEN, CDR2 SYDVKM. The CDR3 DNA reads TGTGCCACCTGCGGGGTTGGTAGCAATCAGCCCCAGCATTTT. It specifies CATCGVGSNQPQHF.

The rearrangement links TRBV13 to TRBJ1-2; D gene unclear. V shed 4 bases and J shed 3 bases, with 12 bases lying between them. CDR1 is PRHDT and CDR2 is FYEKMQ in the germline V gene (reference sequence). The CDR3 runs 14 residues. CDR3 sequence reads: CASSSSSGDYGYTF. CDR3 in DNA: TGTGCCAGCAGCTCTTCGTCCGGTGACTATGGCTACACCTTC.

The CDR3 sequence is CASETGKGTSYNEQFF. The CDR3 bases are TGTGCCAGCGAGACGGGGAAAGGGACCTCCTACAATGAGCAGTTCTTC. The chain links TRBV19 to TRBJ2-1, with D tentatively TRBD1 or TRBD2 (5 bases each). Germline V gene lookup returns CDR1 LNHDA and CDR2 SQIVND (reference sequence). CDR3 size: 16 residues. V was trimmed by 9 bases and J by 0 bases, leaving 18 bases between them.

The chain carries TRBV5-4 and TRBJ1-2; no reliable D call. The V end lost 1 base, the J end lost 1 base, and 5 bases lay between the germline ends. The CDR3 length is 13 residues. Germline V gene lookup returns CDR1 SGHNT and CDR2 YYREEE (reference sequence). The CDR3 DNA reads as TGTGCCAGCAGCTTGAGTAGTAACTATGGCTACACCTTC. Encoded protein: CASSLSSNYGYTF.

This CDR3 is CATSKGQGAINEQFF. The DNA of the CDR3 is TGTGCCACCAGCAAGGGACAGGGGGCGATCAATGAGCAGTTCTTC. The chain is built from TRBV15 and TRBJ2-1; 12 bases align to TRBD1. The CDR3 contains 15 residues. V was clipped by 4 bases and J by 6 bases; unmatched bases: 4. Germline assignment: CDR1 LNHNV and CDR2 YYDKDF (reference sequence). The full variable domain, in which reference TRBV15 and TRBJ2-1 provide the parts outside the CDR3, is DAMVIQNPRYQVTQFGKPVTLSCSQTLNHNVMYWYQQKSSQAPKLLFHYYDKDFNNEADTPDNFQSRRPNTSFCFLDIRSPGLGDTAMYLCATSKGQGAINEQFFGPGTRLTVL.

J is TRBJ1-6 and V is TRBV7-2; the D gene is possibly TRBD1 (6 bases). Looked up from germline, CDR1 is SGHTA and CDR2 is FQGNSA. The CDR3 sequence is 15 residues long. V was shortened by 5 bases and J by 6 bases, with 14 bases between the two germline ends. The CDR3 reads CASSASGVRNSPLHF. The CDR3, as DNA: TGTGCCAGCAGCGCCTCAGGGGTACGTAATTCACCCCTCCACTTT.

V gene TRBV7-9 combines with J gene TRBJ1-1, with D possibly matching TRBD1 (5 bases). The germline gives CDR1 SEHNR, CDR2 FQNEAQ (reference sequence). The germline V and J ends were trimmed by 3 bases and 1 base, with 6 bases remaining between them. This CDR3 is 13 amino acids long. The CDR3 region has the DNA TGTGCCAGCAGCTTTCAGGGGAACACTGAAGCTTTCTTT. Translation gives CASSFQGNTEAFF. The full variable domain, in which reference TRBV7-9 and TRBJ1-1 provide the parts outside the CDR3, is DTGVSQNPRHKITKRGQNVTFRCDPISEHNRLYWYRQTLGQGPEFLTYFQNEAQLEKSRLLSDRFSAERPKGSFSTLEIQRTEQGDSAMYLCASSFQGNTEAFFGQGTRLTVV.